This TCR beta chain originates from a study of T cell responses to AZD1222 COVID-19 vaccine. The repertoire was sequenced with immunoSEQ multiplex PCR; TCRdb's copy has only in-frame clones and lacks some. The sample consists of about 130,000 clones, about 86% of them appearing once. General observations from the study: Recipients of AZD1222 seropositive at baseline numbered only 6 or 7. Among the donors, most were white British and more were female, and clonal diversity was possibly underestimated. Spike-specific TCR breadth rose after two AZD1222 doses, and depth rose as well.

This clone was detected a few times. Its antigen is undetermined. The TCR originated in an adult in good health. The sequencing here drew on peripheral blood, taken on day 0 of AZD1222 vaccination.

The CDR3 DNA reads as TGTGCCAGCTCACCACAGGGGGCAAATGGCTACACCTTC. Translated, it gives CASSPQGANGYTF. V and J are TRBV18 and TRBJ1-2; TRBD1 agrees at 7 bases. Germline V gives CDR1 KGHSH, CDR2 LQKENI. V was clipped by 1 base and J by 6 bases; unmatched bases: 2. This CDR3 region has 13 residues. Full variable domain (rest looked up from reference TRBV18 and TRBJ1-2): NAGVMQNPRHLVRRRGQEARLRCSPMKGHSHVYWYRQLPEEGLKFMVYLQKENIIDESGMPKERFSAEFPKEGPSILRIQQVVRGDSAAYFCASSPQGANGYTFGSGTRLTVV.